These 24 T cell receptor beta chains share one sample of origin, sequenced in a study of spatial heterogeneity in lung cancer. Stated time point: sample taken at primary tumor resection. Using its own MiXCR run on the 5' RACE reads, TCRdb lists one record per CDR3 protein. Of about 38,000 distinct CDR3 sequences listed, around 5.2% are singletons. The sample was PBMCs, taken at surgery. The receptors were sampled from a female donor with early-stage non-small cell lung cancer.

This clonotype showed up many times. The J gene is TRBJ2-5, the V gene TRBV11-2; D is undetermined. Trimming cost V 0 bases and J 5 bases, with 7 bases left between them. Germline CDR1 and CDR2: SGHAT and FQNNGV. The CDR3 runs 13 residues. CDR3 region: CASSLDLEETQYF. The CDR3, as DNA: TGTGCCAGCAGCTTAGATCTAGAGGAGACCCAGTACTTC.

V gene TRBV4-2 combines with J gene TRBJ2-5, with 8 bases identical to TRBD1. The CDR3 is made up of 15 amino acids. Germline V gives CDR1 LGHNA, CDR2 YNFKEQ. V shed 0 bases and J 5 bases; nucleotides not matched to a gene: 5. DNA for the CDR3: TGTGCCAGCAGCCAAGAGCACAGGGGGTGGGAGACCCAGTACTTC. As protein: CASSQEHRGWETQYF.

Ten or more counts support this clonotype. V gene TRBV19 combines with J gene TRBJ1-1, with D unclear. V was clipped by 4 bases and J by 0 bases, with 9 bases between them. The CDR3 is 14 residues long. CDR1 LNHDA and CDR2 SQIVND come from the germline V gene (reference sequence). This CDR3 is CASSTPGMNTEAFF. CDR3 sequence (DNA): TGTGCCAGTAGTACCCCCGGGATGAACACTGAAGCTTTCTTT.

This chain links TRBV6-5 with TRBJ1-3; 11 bases fit TRBD1. Germline V gives CDR1 MNHEY, CDR2 SVGAGI. This CDR3 spans 15 amino acids. V was clipped by 6 bases and J by 4 bases; unmatched bases: 5. CDR3 amino acids: CASRGQGAKGNTIYF. The CDR3 DNA is TGTGCCAGCAGAGGACAGGGGGCGAAAGGAAACACCATATATTTT.

The chain uses TRBV7-3 and TRBJ2-5, with D unresolved. The CDR3 totals 13 residues. Trimming took off 5 bases at V and 0 bases at J, with 7 bases between the two ends. Germline V gives CDR1 SGHTA, CDR2 FQGTGA. CDR3 in amino acids: CASSQTYQETQYF. The CDR3 nucleotides read TGTGCCAGCAGCCAGACGTACCAAGAGACCCAGTACTTC.

This clonotype was detected ten times or more. The CDR3 is CSLRLNPGPRVNYGYTF. DNA of the CDR3: TGCAGCTTAAGACTAAACCCGGGACCTAGAGTTAACTATGGCTACACCTTC. This rearrangement joins TRBV29-1 to TRBJ1-2, with a possible D match to TRBD1 (5 bases). The CDR3 loop spans 17 amino acids. Germline values: CDR1 SQVTM, CDR2 ANQGSEA. Trimming removed 8 bases at V and 1 base at J, with 26 bases between.

This clonotype showed up many times. This chain connects TRBV4-1 to TRBJ2-1, with 7 nucleotides matching TRBD2. This CDR3 is 15 amino acids long. With V trimmed by 3 bases and J by 2 bases, 4 bases remained unmatched. CDR1 is MGHRA, CDR2 YSYEKL, per germline. The CDR3 region has the DNA TGCGCCAGCAGCCACAGACTAGCACCCTACAATGAGCAGTTCTTC. This codes for CASSHRLAPYNEQFF.

This clonotype was detected many times. The chain has TRBV5-1 and TRBJ2-5; D is perhaps TRBD1 (5 bases). The germline V and J ends were trimmed by 1 base and 2 bases, with 12 bases remaining between them. Per germline, CDR1 SGHRS and CDR2 YFSETQ. The length of the CDR3 is 15 residues. The CDR3 protein is CASSLTRTRQETQYF. CDR3 nucleotide sequence: TGCGCCAGCAGCTTGACAAGGACACGTCAAGAGACCCAGTACTTC.

This clonotype was recorded a few times. This chain connects TRBV30 to TRBJ1-5; D gene unclear. Germline V CDR1 and CDR2: GTSNPN, SVGIG (reference sequence). The CDR3 extends over 13 amino acids. V lost 2 bases, J lost 5 bases, and 10 bases lay in between. The CDR3 reads CAWSTETHQPQHF. CDR3 in DNA: TGTGCCTGGAGTACGGAGACCCATCAGCCCCAGCATTTT. The variable domain in full, with the rest retrieved from reference TRBV30 and TRBJ1-5, is SQTIHQWPATLVQPVGSPLSLECTVEGTSNPNLYWYRQAAGRGLQLLFYSVGIGQISSEVPQNLSASRPQDRQFILSSKKLLLSDSGFYLCAWSTETHQPQHFGDGTRLSIL.

This clonotype was observed a handful of times. The chain joins TRBV7-9 to TRBJ2-5, with 8 bases aligning to TRBD2. Unmatched junction bases numbered 10, after V lost 8 bases and J lost 2 bases. The germline V gene has CDR1 SEHNR and CDR2 FQNEAQ (reference sequence). This CDR3 is 15 amino acids long. Written as DNA, the CDR3 is TGTGCCAGCGAATGGCGGGGGGCCGGACAAGAGACCCAGTACTTC. Translation: CASEWRGAGQETQYF.

This clonotype has at least ten counts. The J gene is TRBJ1-5, the V gene TRBV12-3 or TRBV12-4, with TRBD1 identical over 8 bases. J lost 0 bases, V lost 10 bases, and 11 bases had no gene match. This CDR3 has 16 residues. The CDR3 region is CAITPPTGVSNQPQHF. CDR3 DNA sequence: TGTGCCATCACCCCACCGACAGGGGTTAGCAATCAGCCCCAGCATTTT.

This clonotype came up a few times. The rearrangement uses TRBV29-1 and TRBJ2-1, with 9 bases aligning to TRBD2. CDR1 is SQVTM, CDR2 ANQGSEA, per germline. The trim removed 3 bases at V and 6 bases at J, leaving 9 bases unmatched. The CDR3 is made up of 15 amino acids. The CDR3 is CSVDRVSGGGNEQFF. DNA for the CDR3: TGCAGCGTTGATCGAGTTAGCGGGGGAGGCAATGAGCAGTTCTTC.

In this sample, this clonotype turned up many times. J is TRBJ2-2 and V is TRBV6-2 or TRBV6-3; D uncertain. Germline CDR1 and CDR2: MNHEY and SVGEGT. Trimming took 6 bases from V and 8 from J, leaving 10 bases between them. The CDR3 covers 12 residues. The CDR3 DNA follows: TGTGCCAGCAGGGCGAGGACGGGGGAGCTGTTTTTT. Its protein product is CASRARTGELFF.

This clonotype has at least ten counts. The chain employs TRBV9 and TRBJ2-2; D not resolved. The V gene lost 3 bases and the J gene lost 0 bases, with 12 bases spanning the gap. CDR1 and CDR2 from the germline V gene are SGDLS and YYNGEE. This CDR3 has 16 residues. The CDR3 loop is CASSASAISNTGELFF. In nucleotides, the CDR3 is TGTGCCAGCAGCGCATCAGCGATTTCGAACACCGGGGAGCTGTTTTTT.

This clonotype was counted many times. The rearrangement links TRBV3-1 to TRBJ1-2; D unresolved. V was cut by 0 bases and J by 4 bases, with 9 bases left in between. The CDR3 loop spans 14 amino acids. CDR1 and CDR2 (germline): LGHDT, YNNKEL (reference sequence). As DNA, the CDR3 is TGTGCCAGCAGCCAAGATCGGAGTTCCTATGGCTACACCTTC. It codes for CASSQDRSSYGYTF. The whole variable domain, filled in from reference TRBV3-1 and TRBJ1-2, reads DTAVSQTPKYLVTQMGNDKSIKCEQNLGHDTMYWYKQDSKKFLKIMFSYNNKELIINETVPNRFSPKSPDKAHLNLHINSLELGDSAVYFCASSQDRSSYGYTFGSGTRLTVV.

There are many counts of this clonotype. The chain carries TRBV12-3 or TRBV12-4 and TRBJ2-7; possibly TRBD2 for D (6 bases). The CDR3 spans 13 residues. The ends were cut back, 1 base at V and 7 bases at J, with 11 bases in the middle. DNA of the CDR3: TGTGCCAGCAGTTTAGTGGCGGCGGGGGAGCAGTACTTC. Its translation: CASSLVAAGEQYF.

This clonotype occurred many times. This chain uses TRBV20-1 with TRBJ2-7; no clear D. CDR3 length: 12 amino acids. Germline assignment: CDR1 DFQATT and CDR2 SNEGSKA (reference sequence). V was trimmed by 4 bases and J by 6 bases, leaving 13 bases between them. CDR3: CSATHGLGEQYF. The DNA for the CDR3 is TGCAGTGCTACCCACGGGTTGGGCGAGCAGTACTTC.

With respect to this clonotype: A much larger clone differs from this one at a single base, so this may be a read error. The chain employs TRBV5-1 and TRBJ1-6; D is unresolved. Germline V gives CDR1 SGHRS, CDR2 YFSETQ. V was cut by 3 bases and J by 6 bases, with 13 bases left in between. The CDR3 length is 15 residues. The CDR3 DNA is TGCGCCAGCAGCTCGAATGGGATGATTAATTCACCCCTCCACTTT. Translating gives CASSSNGMINSPLHF.

The chain recombines TRBV2 with TRBJ1-6; perhaps TRBD1 as D (5 bases). The CDR3 is 14 residues long. V was trimmed by 3 bases and J by 7 bases, leaving 10 bases between them. Germline CDR1 and CDR2: SNHLY and FYNNEI. CDR3 bases: TGTGCCAGCAGTGAGGGGACCGCGAATTCACCCCTCCACTTT. Translation: CASSEGTANSPLHF.

This clonotype was detected many times. The rearrangement links TRBV11-2 to TRBJ2-3; 10 nucleotides agree with TRBD2. CDR3 length equals 18 residues. The V and J ends lost 4 bases and 4 bases, in that order; junction bases with no gene match: 14. The germline gives CDR1 SGHAT, CDR2 FQNNGV. The CDR3 loop is CASSSLSRLAGGADTQYF. CDR3 coding DNA: TGTGCCAGCAGCTCCTTAAGCCGACTAGCGGGTGGAGCAGATACGCAGTATTTT.

This clonotype occurred many times. The chain employs TRBV20-1 and TRBJ2-3; 7 bases fit TRBD2. Unmatched junction bases numbered 6, after V lost 0 bases and J lost 6 bases. Germline CDR1 is DFQATT and CDR2 is SNEGSKA (reference sequence). The CDR3 runs to 14 residues. For the CDR3, the DNA is TGCAGTGCTAGAGATTTGCAGGGAGGGGATACGCAGTATTTT. This sequence encodes CSARDLQGGDTQYF.

This clonotype was observed many times. V is TRBV20-1 and J is TRBJ1-2, with D unclear. V was trimmed by 0 bases and J by 5 bases, leaving 19 bases between them. CDR1 and CDR2 (germline): DFQATT, SNEGSKA (reference sequence). CDR3 length: 16 residues. The CDR3 DNA follows: TGCAGTGCTAGAGATCTCGGGGAGACGAACTTATATGGCTACACCTTC. As protein: CSARDLGETNLYGYTF.

This clonotype was counted at least ten times. This chain links TRBV6-5 with TRBJ1-1; possibly TRBD1 for D (5 bases). The germline V gene has CDR1 MNHEY and CDR2 SVGAGI. The CDR3 is 17 residues long. V lost 0 bases and J 1 base, leaving 15 bases between the germline ends. CDR3 bases: TGTGCCAGCAGTTACTCGGCTCGTCAGGGCTCGAACACTGAAGCTTTCTTT. Translation gives CASSYSARQGSNTEAFF.

This clonotype was counted many times. This sequence joins TRBV2 and TRBJ1-4; a possible D gene is TRBD1 (6 bases). The germline V and J ends were trimmed by 8 bases and 0 bases, with 16 bases remaining between them. Per the germline V gene, CDR1 is SNHLY and CDR2 is FYNNEI. The CDR3 totals 16 residues. The CDR3 nucleotides are TGTGCCAGCGGGAGACAGGACTTTGCAACTAATGAAAAACTGTTTTTT. Translating gives CASGRQDFATNEKLFF.